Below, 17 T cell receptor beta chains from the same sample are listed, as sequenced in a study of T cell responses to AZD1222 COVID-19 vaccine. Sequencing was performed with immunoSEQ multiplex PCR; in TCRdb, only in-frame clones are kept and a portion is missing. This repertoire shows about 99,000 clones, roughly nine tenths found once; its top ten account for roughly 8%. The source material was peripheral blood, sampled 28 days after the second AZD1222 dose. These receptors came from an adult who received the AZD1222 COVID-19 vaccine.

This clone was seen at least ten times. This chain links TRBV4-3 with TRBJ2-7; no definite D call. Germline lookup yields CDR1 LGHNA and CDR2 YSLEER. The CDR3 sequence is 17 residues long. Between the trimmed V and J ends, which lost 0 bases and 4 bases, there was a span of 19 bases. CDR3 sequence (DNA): TGCGCCAGCAGCCAAGACGTGATACGTCAAAGCAATTACGAGCAGTACTTC. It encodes CASSQDVIRQSNYEQYF.

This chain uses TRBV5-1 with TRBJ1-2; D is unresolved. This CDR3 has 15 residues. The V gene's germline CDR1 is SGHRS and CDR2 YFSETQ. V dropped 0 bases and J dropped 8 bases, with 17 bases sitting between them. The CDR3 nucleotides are TGCGCCAGCAGCTTGGAAGTGGAAATGATGGAAGGCTACACCTTC. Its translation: CASSLEVEMMEGYTF.

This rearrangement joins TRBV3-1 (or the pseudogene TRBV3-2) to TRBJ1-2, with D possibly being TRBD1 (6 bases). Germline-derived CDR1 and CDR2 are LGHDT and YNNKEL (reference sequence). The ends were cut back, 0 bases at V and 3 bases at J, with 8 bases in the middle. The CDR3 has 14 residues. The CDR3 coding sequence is TGTGCCAGCAGCCAAGAGCAGGGGCACTATGGCTACACCTTC. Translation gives CASSQEQGHYGYTF.

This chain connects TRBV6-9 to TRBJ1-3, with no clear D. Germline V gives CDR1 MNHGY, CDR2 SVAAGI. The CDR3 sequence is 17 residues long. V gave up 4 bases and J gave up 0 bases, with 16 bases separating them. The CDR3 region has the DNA TGTGCCAGCAGTTCCGGACTGTCGTCGGCCTCTGGAAACACCATATATTTT. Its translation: CASSSGLSSASGNTIYF.

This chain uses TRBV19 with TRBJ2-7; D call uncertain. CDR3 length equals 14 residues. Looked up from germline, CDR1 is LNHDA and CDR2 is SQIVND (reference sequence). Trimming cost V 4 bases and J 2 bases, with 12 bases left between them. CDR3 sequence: CASSSSTLPYEQYF. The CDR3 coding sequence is TGTGCCAGTAGTAGTTCCACATTACCCTACGAGCAGTACTTC.

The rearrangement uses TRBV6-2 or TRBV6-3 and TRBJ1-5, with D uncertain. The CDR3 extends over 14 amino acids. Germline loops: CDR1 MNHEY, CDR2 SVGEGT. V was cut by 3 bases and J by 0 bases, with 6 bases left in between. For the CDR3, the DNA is TGTGCCAGCAGTTATTTGGGTAGCAATCAGCCCCAGCATTTT. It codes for CASSYLGSNQPQHF.

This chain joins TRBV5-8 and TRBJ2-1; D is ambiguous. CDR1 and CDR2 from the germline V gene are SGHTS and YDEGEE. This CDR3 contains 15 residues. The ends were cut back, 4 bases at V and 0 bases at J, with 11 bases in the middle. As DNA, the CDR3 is TGTGCCAGCAGCCCCCTGGGGTTCTCCTACAATGAGCAGTTCTTC. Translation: CASSPLGFSYNEQFF.

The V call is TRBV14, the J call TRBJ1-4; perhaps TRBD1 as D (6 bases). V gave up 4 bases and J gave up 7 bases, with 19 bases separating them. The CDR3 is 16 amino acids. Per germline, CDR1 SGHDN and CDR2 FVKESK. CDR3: CASSPTWGLASEKLFF. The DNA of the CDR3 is TGTGCCAGCAGCCCCACGTGGGGGCTCGCTTCTGAAAAACTGTTTTTT.

The CDR3 reads CASSLLGQIAENTEAFF. The CDR3, as DNA: TGTGCCAGCAGTTTGTTGGGACAGATCGCTGAGAACACTGAAGCTTTCTTT. The chain employs TRBV28 and TRBJ1-1; 7 bases map to TRBD1. Unmatched junction bases numbered 11, after V lost 3 bases and J lost 1 base. The germline gives CDR1 MDHEN, CDR2 SYDVKM. The CDR3 spans 17 residues.

CDR3 loop: CASSPPIIISGNTIYF. The CDR3 nucleotides are TGTGCCAGCTCACCACCTATAATTATCTCTGGAAACACCATATATTTT. V gene TRBV18 combines with J gene TRBJ1-3, with unresolved D. The CDR3 is 16 amino acids. V lost 0 bases and J 0 bases, leaving 9 bases between the germline ends. Germline loops: CDR1 KGHSH, CDR2 LQKENI.

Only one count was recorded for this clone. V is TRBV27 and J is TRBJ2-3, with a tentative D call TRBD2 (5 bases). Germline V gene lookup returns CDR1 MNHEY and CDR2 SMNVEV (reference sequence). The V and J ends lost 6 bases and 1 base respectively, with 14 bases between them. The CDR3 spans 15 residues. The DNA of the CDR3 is TGTGCCAGCAGCCCCGGACTGGAGGGCACAGATACGCAGTATTTT. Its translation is CASSPGLEGTDTQYF.

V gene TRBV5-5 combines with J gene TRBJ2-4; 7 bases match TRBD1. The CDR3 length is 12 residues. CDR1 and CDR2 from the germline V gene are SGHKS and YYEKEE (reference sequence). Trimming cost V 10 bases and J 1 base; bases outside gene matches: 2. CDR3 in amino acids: CAQQGAKNIQYF. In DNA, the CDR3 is TGTGCCCAACAGGGGGCCAAAAACATTCAGTACTTC. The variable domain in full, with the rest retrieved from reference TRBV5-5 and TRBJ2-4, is DAGVTQSPTHLIKTRGQQVTLRCSPISGHKSVSWYQQVLGQGPQFIFQYYEKEERGRGNFPDRFSARQFPNYSSELNVNALLLGDSALYLCAQQGAKNIQYFGAGTRLSVL.

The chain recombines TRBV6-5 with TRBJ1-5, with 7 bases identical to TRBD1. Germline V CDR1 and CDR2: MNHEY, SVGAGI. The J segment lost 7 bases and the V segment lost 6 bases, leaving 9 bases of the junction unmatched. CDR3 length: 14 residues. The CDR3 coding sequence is TGTGCCAGCAGGCCCGGGACAGCTGGACAGCCCCAGCATTTT. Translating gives CASRPGTAGQPQHF.

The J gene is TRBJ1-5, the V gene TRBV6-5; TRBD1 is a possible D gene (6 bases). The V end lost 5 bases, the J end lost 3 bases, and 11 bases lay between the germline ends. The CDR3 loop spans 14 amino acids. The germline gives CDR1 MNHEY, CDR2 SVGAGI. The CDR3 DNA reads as TGTGCCAGCAGTCGAGGACAGCTCAATCAGCCCCAGCATTTT. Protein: CASSRGQLNQPQHF.

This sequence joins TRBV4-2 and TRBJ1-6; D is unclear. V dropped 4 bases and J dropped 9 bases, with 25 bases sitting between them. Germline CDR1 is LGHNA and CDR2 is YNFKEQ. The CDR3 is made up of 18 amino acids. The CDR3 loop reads CASSLSPFTASGFSPLHF. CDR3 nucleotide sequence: TGTGCCAGCAGCCTTTCTCCCTTCACGGCCAGTGGGTTTTCACCCCTCCACTTT.

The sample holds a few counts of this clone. The CDR3 nucleotides read TGTGCCAGCTCGGGAGCCAGGGACATGGGTGAGCAGTTCTTC. It codes for CASSGARDMGEQFF. The rearrangement links TRBV25-1 to TRBJ2-1; D might be TRBD1 or TRBD2, each matching 6 bases. Per the germline V gene, CDR1 is MGHDK and CDR2 is SYGVNS. V dropped 8 bases and J dropped 9 bases, with 20 bases sitting between them. This CDR3 has 14 amino acids.

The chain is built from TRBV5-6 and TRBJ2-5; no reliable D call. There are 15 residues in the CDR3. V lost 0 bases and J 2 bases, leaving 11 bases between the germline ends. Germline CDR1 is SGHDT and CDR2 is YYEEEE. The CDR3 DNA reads TGTGCCAGCAGCTTGGGGGCAGCAAAACAAGAGACCCAGTACTTC. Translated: CASSLGAAKQETQYF.